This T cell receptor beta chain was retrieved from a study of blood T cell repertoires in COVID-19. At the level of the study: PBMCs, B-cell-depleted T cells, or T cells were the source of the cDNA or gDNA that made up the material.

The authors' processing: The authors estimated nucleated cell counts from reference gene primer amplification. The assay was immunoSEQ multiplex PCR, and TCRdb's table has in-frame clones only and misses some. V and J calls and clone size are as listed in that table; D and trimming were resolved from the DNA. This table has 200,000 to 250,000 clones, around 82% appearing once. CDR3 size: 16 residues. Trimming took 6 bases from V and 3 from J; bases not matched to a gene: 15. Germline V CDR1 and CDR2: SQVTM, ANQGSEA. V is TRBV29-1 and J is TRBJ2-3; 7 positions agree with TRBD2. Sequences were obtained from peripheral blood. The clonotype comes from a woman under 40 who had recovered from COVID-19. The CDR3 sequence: CSVVGPSGDHTDTQYF. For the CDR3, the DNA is TGCAGCGTCGTTGGCCCCAGCGGGGATCATACAGATACGCAGTATTTT.